This T cell receptor (beta chain) was identified in a study of CD8 T cells in Susac syndrome (dated by TCRdb to about 2019). Regarding the complete study: Of the Susac syndrome patients who were sequenced, more than five had clinically active disease and fewer than ten were in clinical remission. At blood withdrawal, Susac syndrome patients were either therapy-naive, taking corticosteroids (in some cases with IVIg as well), or taking IVIg alone. Whether CD8+ T cell activation and differentiation in Susac syndrome was antigen driven was tested using repertoire sequencing. Here is what the overall study found, with its caveats: The CD4+ T cell repertoire of patients with Susac syndrome showed no detectable clonal expansion. The study acknowledged that relatively few individuals were included in the TCR sequencing and HLA analysis.

On this clonotype itself: It lacks a known antigen. Base qualities are not provided; no much larger clone lies one nucleotide away.

RNA was extracted using the RNeasy kit, and roughly 0.5 to 1 microgram was reverse transcribed with random hexamers. TCR beta CDR3 regions were amplified with the immunoSEQ multiplex PCR assay covering 54 Vbeta and 13 Jbeta segments. PCR amplification bias was corrected using a synthetic template baseline for primer optimization and computational correction. The published analysis was carried out like this. Reads were assigned to V, D and J genes according to IMGT and analyzed in immunoSEQ Analyzer, with only productive sequences retained. Clonality was calculated as one minus the Shannon entropy normalized by log2 of the number of productive unique sequences. Public and private clones were assessed among the 100 most prevalent clones of each patient and control. Clones were defined as Susac-specific when absent from the healthy and MS cohorts, from roughly 1,100 published viral clones and from other ImmuneACCESS disease sequences. In TCRdb, the public reads were trimmed at Q25 with fastp and aligned with MiXCR, with productive beta chains retained. Rows are unified per CDR3 protein, each entry keeping the most common DNA and genes. The V and J calls follow TCRdb's processing rather than the paper's. In this sample the table shows 210,000 or so distinct CDR3 sequences, about 95% of which occur a single time. The ten largest clones take up 0.15% to 0.2% of the sample.

In the germline V gene (reference sequence), CDR1 corresponds to DFQATT and CDR2 to SNEGSKA. Compared with germline, V lacks 2 bases and J lacks 7 bases; bases without a gene match: 8. The CDR3 covers 14 residues, taking in both the cysteine and the phenylalanine. Solely the CDR3 DNA is kept, with 42 bases framed from the first base. High-throughput TCR beta sequencing profiled peripheral blood CD8+ and CD4+ T cells from healthy donors, Susac syndrome patients and multiple sclerosis patients. The Susac syndrome patients fulfilled recently defined diagnostic criteria for definite or probable disease. Bulk CD8+ and CD4+ T cells were purified by magnetic negative isolation, whereas CD8+ TEMRA cells were enriched by FACS. Blood was collected in EDTA tubes and processed within 24 hours, with PBMCs isolated through density gradient centrifugation. PBMCs destined for TCR sequencing were cryopreserved in liquid nitrogen and later thawed in a 37 °C water bath. Purity of sorted or isolated CD4+, CD8+ and CD8+ TEMRA cells was at least 90%.

This TCR derives from a human donor with Susac syndrome. The chain is encoded by TRBV20-1 joined to TRBJ1-5; the central 7 bases match TRBD1. Sequencing input: CD4+ T cells from PBMCs. The CDR3 reads CSARLQGVGQPQHF. The DNA is as follows: TGCAGTGCTAGACTCCAGGGGGTAGGACAGCCCCAGCATTTT.